This T cell receptor beta chain is from a study of T-cell reconstitution after alpha-beta-depleted transplantation in children. CDR3 length: 16 residues. Germline V gene data show CDR1 as LGHNA and CDR2 as YNFKEQ. The ends were cut back, 1 base at V and 5 bases at J, with 12 bases in the middle. Unique molecular identifiers featured in how the TCRbeta library was prepared. A single record per CDR3 protein comes from TCRdb applying MiXCR to the PCR reads. The sample has some 500,000 distinct CDR3 sequences, roughly 18% seen once. Sample: PBMCs from the stem cell graft donor, taken from the stem cell graft. The V call is TRBV4-2, the J call TRBJ1-6, with D unclear. The receptor comes from a human donor who donated a stem cell graft to a child with acute lymphoblastic leukemia. The CDR3 reads CASSQAATADNSPLHF. As DNA, the CDR3 is TGTGCCAGCAGCCAAGCAGCAACAGCAGATAATTCACCCCTCCACTTT.